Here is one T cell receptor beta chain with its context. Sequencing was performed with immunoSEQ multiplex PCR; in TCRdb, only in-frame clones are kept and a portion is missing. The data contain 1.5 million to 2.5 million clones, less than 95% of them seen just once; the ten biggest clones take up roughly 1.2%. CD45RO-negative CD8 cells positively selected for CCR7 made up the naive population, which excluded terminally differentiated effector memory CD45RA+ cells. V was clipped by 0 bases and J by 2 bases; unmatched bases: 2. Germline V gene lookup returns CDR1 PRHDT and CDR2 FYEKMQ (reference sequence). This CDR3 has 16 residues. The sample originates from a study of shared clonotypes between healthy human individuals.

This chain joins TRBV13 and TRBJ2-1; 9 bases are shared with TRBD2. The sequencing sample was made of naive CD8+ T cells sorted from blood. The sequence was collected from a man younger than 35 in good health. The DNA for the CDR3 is TGTGCCAGCAGCTTAGGCGGCGGGGGGGCCTACAATGAGCAGTTCTTC. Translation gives CASSLGGGGAYNEQFF.